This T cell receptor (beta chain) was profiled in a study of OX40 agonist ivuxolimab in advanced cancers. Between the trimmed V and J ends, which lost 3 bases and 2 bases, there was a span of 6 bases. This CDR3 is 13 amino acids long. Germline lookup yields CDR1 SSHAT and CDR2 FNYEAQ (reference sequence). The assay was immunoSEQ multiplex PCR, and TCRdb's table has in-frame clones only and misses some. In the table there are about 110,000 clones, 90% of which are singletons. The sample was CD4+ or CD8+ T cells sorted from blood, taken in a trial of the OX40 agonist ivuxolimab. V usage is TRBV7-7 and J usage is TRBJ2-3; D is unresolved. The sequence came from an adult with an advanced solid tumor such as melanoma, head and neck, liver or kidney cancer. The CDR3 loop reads CASSFQITDTQYF. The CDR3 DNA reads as TGTGCCAGCAGCTTCCAGATCACAGATACGCAGTATTTT.